A selection of T cell receptor beta chains follows, all from one sample in a study of blood T cell repertoires in COVID-19. Sequenced by immunoSEQ multiplex PCR; TCRdb stores in-frame clones only, minus some. The sample includes roughly 90,000 clones, approximately 80% seen only once; the top ten take roughly 32%. Sequencing input: peripheral blood. The receptor set was obtained from a woman over 75 with active or convalescent COVID-19. Each CDR3 is given with its conserved first and last residue. The D gene is left open where the match is weak. Not all rows give a size; the values are once, few, many and, for expanded clones, a class.

.,.,TRBV10-3,TRBJ2-7,17,TGTGCCATCAGTGAGTCCGGCGGGACCGCCAGTCCCTACGAGCAGTACTTC,CAISESGGTASPYEQYF
.,.,TRBV10-1,TRBJ1-1,11,TGCGCCAGCAACGGGGAAGGACTGACTTTCTTT,CASNGEGLTFF
few,TRBD1,TRBV5-1,TRBJ1-4,15,TGCGCCAGCAGCATGGGACAGGGGTGGGATGAAAAACTGTTTTTT,CASSMGQGWDEKLFF
.,TRBD2,TRBV4-1,TRBJ2-1,16,TGCGCCAGCAGCCAGGTTGGACTAGCGGTAAACAATGAGCAGTTCTTC,CASSQVGLAVNNEQFF
.,.,TRBV6-2/TRBV6-3,TRBJ1-5,16,TGTGCCAGCAGTTACTCGTTGGGTAAGGGGAATCAGCCCCAGCATTTT,CASSYSLGKGNQPQHF
.,TRBD1,TRBV10-3,TRBJ1-5,13,TGTGCCATTCAGGGGGCCACCAATCAGCCCCAGCATTTT,CAIQGATNQPQHF
few,TRBD2,TRBV11-2,TRBJ2-5,15,TGTGCCAGCAGCTTTGGACTAGGTGGGGAGGAGACCCAGTACTTC,CASSFGLGGEETQYF
.,.,TRBV2,TRBJ1-2,14,TGTGCCAGCAGTGAAGGCCCAGGGTGGGGAGGCTACACCTTC,CASSEGPGWGGYTF
.,.,TRBV18,TRBJ1-5,20,TGTGCCAGCTCACCATATCACGGACTAAAACCCCAACACGAGCATCAGCCCCAGCATTTT,CASSPYHGLKPQHEHQPQHF
.,TRBD2,TRBV10-2,TRBJ2-3,18,TGCGCCAGCAGTGAGCTCCTAGGGACTAGCGGGGGCTCAGATACGCAGTATTTT,CASSELLGTSGGSDTQYF